This T cell receptor beta chain was sequenced during a study of blood T cell repertoires in COVID-19. V shed 3 bases and J shed 6 bases, with 8 bases lying between them. This CDR3 region has 12 residues. Produced via immunoSEQ multiplex PCR; TCRdb's table is partial and in-frame only. The sample lists 160,000 or so clones; roughly 80% were seen once. Sequencing was done on a sample of PBMCs or T cells enriched from blood (not recorded which). V gene TRBV12-3 or TRBV12-4 combines with J gene TRBJ1-2; D not resolved. This receptor was identified in a woman aged 35 to 49 with acute COVID-19. This CDR3 is CASSLRGDGYTF. The CDR3 DNA is TGTGCCAGCAGTTTGAGAGGAGATGGCTACACCTTC.